Reported below is one TCR beta chain. Other DNA variants within this sample encode the same CDR3. PCR primers comprised 60 Vbeta and 13 Jbeta primers. The repertoire was sequenced with immunoSEQ multiplex PCR; TCRdb's copy has only in-frame clones and lacks some. The table includes 95,000 to 100,000 clones, around four fifths detected once. The data stem from a study of cytomegalovirus exposure and HLA in healthy donors. The germline V gene encodes CDR1 SGHRS and CDR2 YFSETQ. The CDR3 loop spans 13 amino acids. V was shortened by 0 bases and J by 4 bases, with 6 bases between the two germline ends. The V call is TRBV5-1, the J call TRBJ2-3, with D perhaps TRBD2 (6 bases). Sequencing input: PBMCs. The source is a middle-aged man in good health and CMV-seronegative. CDR3 bases: TGCGCCAGCAGCTTGGCGGGGGCAGATACGCAGTATTTT. It yields the protein CASSLAGADTQYF.